Each of the 23 T cell receptor beta chains below was sequenced from the same sample in a study of T cell repertoires in cytomegalovirus infection. No antigen is known for these receptors. MiXCR was run by TCRdb on the reads, yielding one entry per CDR3 protein. Of about 480,000 distinct CDR3 sequences listed, around 30% were seen once; the top ten hold about 17%. The sample in question was cultured PBMCs, obtained from culture after CMV antigen stimulation. The receptor source for this set is a human donor in good health (CMV status not recorded). Some clones in this sample may be carry-over from other donors' samples.

This clonotype occurred a few times. The V call is TRBV10-3, the J call TRBJ2-2; D is uncertain. V was cut by 4 bases and J by 3 bases, with 12 bases left in between. This CDR3 is built from 15 residues. CDR1 and CDR2 (germline): ENHRY, SYGVKD. Here the CDR3 DNA reads TGTGCCATCAGTGGAGCCTTAAGGGACACCGGGGAGCTGTTTTTT. It yields the protein CAISGALRDTGELFF.

The rearrangement uses TRBV12-3 or TRBV12-4 and TRBJ1-2; 8 bases map to TRBD1. This CDR3 spans 15 amino acids. The V and J ends lost 3 bases and 5 bases, in that order; junction bases with no gene match: 8. CDR3 region: CASSLTGAPLYGYTF. CDR3 bases: TGTGCCAGCAGTTTGACAGGGGCCCCACTTTATGGCTACACCTTC.

CDR3 DNA: TGTGCCAGCAGCTTAGAAGGGACTCTCACCGGGGAGCTGTTTTTT. It encodes CASSLEGTLTGELFF. The chain employs TRBV7-2 and TRBJ2-2; maybe TRBD2 (6 bases). CDR3 length equals 15 residues. Trimming took off 1 base at V and 4 bases at J, with 10 bases between the two ends. Looked up from germline, CDR1 is SGHTA and CDR2 is FQGNSA.

This clonotype has just one count. Because the CDR3's place on the DNA is in doubt, the DNA is left out and the CDR3 is given as listed by TCRdb. CDR3 sequence: CASSVGQGAEQSV. This chain joins TRBV12-3 or TRBV12-4 and TRBJ2-7; TRBD1, the table's D call, was not compared with the DNA. Ends included, the CDR3 has 13 residues.

The chain combines TRBV6-1 with TRBJ2-7; TRBD1 agrees at 8 bases. V shed 11 bases, J shed 1 base, and the junction held 7 bases outside the gene matches. Germline values: CDR1 MNHNS, CDR2 SASEGT. CDR3 length equals 13 residues. CDR3 DNA: TGTGCCGGGGCGAGGGACAGGTCCTACGAGCAGTACTTC. This gives the protein CAGARDRSYEQYF.

The gene calls are TRBV24-1 and TRBJ2-5, with D perhaps TRBD2 (5 bases). With 3 bases removed from V and 2 bases from J, the gap between germline ends came to 15 bases. Germline V gene lookup returns CDR1 KGHDR and CDR2 SFDVKD. The CDR3 is 16 amino acids. This CDR3 reads CATSDHLPGNQETQYF. CDR3 sequence (DNA): TGTGCCACCAGTGATCACCTTCCGGGGAATCAAGAGACCCAGTACTTC.

The chain links TRBV24-1 to TRBJ2-5; a possible D gene is TRBD1 (6 bases). V was shortened by 5 bases and J by 0 bases, with 15 bases between the two germline ends. This CDR3 spans 16 amino acids. Germline V lookup: CDR1 KGHDR, CDR2 SFDVKD. This CDR3 reads CATSAHGQGNQETQYF. In DNA, the CDR3 is TGTGCCACCAGTGCTCATGGTCAGGGGAACCAAGAGACCCAGTACTTC.

Only a few counts were recorded for this clonotype. The chain combines TRBV7-2 with TRBJ2-3; TRBD2 is a possible D gene (6 bases). Germline V CDR1 and CDR2: SGHTA, FQGNSA. The CDR3 covers 12 residues. V lost 5 bases and J 10 bases, leaving 13 bases between the germline ends. The CDR3 coding sequence is TGTGCCAGCAGCGTCGGGGCTAGCGCGCAGTATTTT. Its protein product is CASSVGASAQYF. The full variable domain, completed using reference TRBV7-2 and TRBJ2-3, is GAGVSQSPSNKVTEKGKDVELRCDPISGHTALYWYRQSLGQGLEFLIYFQGNSAPDKSGLPSDRFSAERTGGSVSTLTIQRTQQEDSAVYLCASSVGASAQYFGPGTRLTVL.

The chain couples TRBV4-3 to TRBJ2-3, with D possibly TRBD1 on 6 matching bases. This CDR3 has 17 amino acids. Germline V gene lookup returns CDR1 LGHNA and CDR2 YSLEER. The germline V and J ends were trimmed by 4 bases and 1 base, with 18 bases remaining between them. The DNA for the CDR3 is TGCGCCAGCAGCCGCCAATACAGGGAGAGGGGCACAGATACGCAGTATTTT. Its protein is CASSRQYRERGTDTQYF.

This clonotype appeared a few times. The chain carries TRBV10-3 and TRBJ2-1, with 7 bases matching TRBD2. V trimming: 3 bases; J trimming: 7 bases; junction bases outside the gene matches: 6. Germline assignment: CDR1 ENHRY and CDR2 SYGVKD. The CDR3 sequence is 14 residues long. Here the CDR3 DNA reads TGTGCCATCAGTGAAGCGGGAAGAGTAAATGAGCAGTTCTTC. Translating gives CAISEAGRVNEQFF.

This sequence joins TRBV12-3 or TRBV12-4 and TRBJ2-1, with 7 bases identical to TRBD1. The CDR3 covers 16 residues. Trimming cost V 4 bases and J 8 bases; bases outside gene matches: 14. The CDR3 here is CASSSFQGVKFHEQFF. In DNA form, the CDR3 reads TGTGCCAGCAGTTCCTTTCAGGGGGTGAAGTTTCATGAGCAGTTCTTC.

The chain joins TRBV7-2 to TRBJ2-7; the match to TRBD2 covers 7 bases. The CDR3 has 13 amino acids. Trimming at V came to 11 bases and at J to 6 bases, leaving 13 bases not matched to a gene. Germline V gives CDR1 SGHTA, CDR2 FQGNSA. The CDR3 is CAGGVCGVPEQYV. CDR3 sequence (DNA): TGTGCCGGGGGGGTGTGCGGGGTTCCCGAGCAGTACGTC.

The V and J genes are TRBV20-1 and TRBJ2-7; D is possibly TRBD2 (7 bases). The CDR3 has 12 residues. Germline V CDR1 and CDR2: DFQATT, SNEGSKA (reference sequence). Trimming stripped 7 bases from V and 5 bases from J, with 15 bases between. The CDR3 DNA is TGCAGTGTAGGGGGGGATAGTCACGAGCAGTACTTC. This translates into CSVGGDSHEQYF.

This clonotype turned up a few times. V and J are TRBV7-6 and TRBJ2-1; 7 bases are a match to TRBD1. Germline CDR1 SGHVS, CDR2 FNYEAQ. The J segment lost 1 base and the V segment lost 5 bases, leaving 8 bases of the junction unmatched. The CDR3 spans 16 residues. The CDR3: CASSKAPQGSYNEQFF. The DNA of the CDR3 is TGTGCCAGCAGCAAAGCGCCACAGGGGTCCTACAATGAGCAGTTCTTC.

The sample holds a few counts of this clonotype. The chain employs TRBV28 and TRBJ2-7, with D possibly TRBD2 on 5 matching bases. Trimming stripped 6 bases from V and 3 bases from J, with 9 bases between. The CDR3 sequence is 12 residues long. Germline V gene data show CDR1 as MDHEN and CDR2 as SYDVKM. In DNA form, the CDR3 reads TGTGCCAGCAGATCCGGGGACTACGAGCAGTACTTC. This sequence encodes CASRSGDYEQYF.

The rearrangement links TRBV3-1 to TRBJ2-5; D may be TRBD1 (5 bases). V was shortened by 2 bases and J by 7 bases, with 11 bases between the two germline ends. Per the germline V gene, CDR1 is LGHDT and CDR2 is YNNKEL (reference sequence). The CDR3 runs 13 residues. Here the CDR3 DNA reads TGTGCCAGCAGCCAACCCCAGGGAAGGACCCAGTACTTC. Its protein is CASSQPQGRTQYF.

The rearrangement joins TRBV6-1 to TRBJ2-6; no firm D call. V was shortened by 5 bases and J by 2 bases, with 10 bases between the two germline ends. The CDR3 loop spans 15 amino acids. CDR1 and CDR2 (germline): MNHNS, SASEGT. CDR3 in amino acids: CASSKGEAGANVLTF. CDR3 coding DNA: TGTGCCAGCAGTAAAGGAGAGGCTGGGGCCAACGTCCTGACTTTC.

Ten or more counts support this clonotype. J is TRBJ2-1 and V is TRBV2; TRBD2 aligns across 11 bases. Germline V gives CDR1 SNHLY, CDR2 FYNNEI. Trimming removed 5 bases from V and 9 bases from J; junction bases left unmatched: 0. The CDR3 extends over 12 amino acids. CDR3 sequence reads: CASSLAGGEQFF. The CDR3 DNA is TGTGCCAGCAGTCTAGCGGGAGGTGAGCAGTTCTTC.

In the case of this clonotype: Since no conserved phenylalanine or tryptophan closes the CDR3, a read error is the likely cause. The chain carries TRBV11-2 and TRBJ2-6, with unresolved D. Trimming removed 4 bases from V and 0 bases from J, with 10 bases in between. The CDR3 has 16 residues. The germline gives CDR1 SGHAT, CDR2 FQNNGV. The CDR3 coding sequence is TGTGCCAGCAGCTCTCAAGCGTTCTCTGGGGCCAACGTCCTGACTTTA. This encodes CASSSQAFSGANVLTL.

This clonotype showed up just a few times. V usage is TRBV9 and J usage is TRBJ2-7; D might be TRBD2 (6 bases). CDR1 is SGDLS, CDR2 YYNGEE, per germline. This CDR3 is built from 15 residues. V lost 0 bases and J lost 3, with 13 bases in between. CDR3 nucleotides: TGTGCCAGCAGCGTAGCTAGCGAGCCCCTCTACGAGCAGTACTTC. Translation: CASSVASEPLYEQYF.

The chain combines TRBV6-8 with TRBJ2-7, with TRBD1 identical over 10 bases. Trimming cost V 5 bases and J 7 bases; bases outside gene matches: 11. CDR1 and CDR2 from the germline V gene are MNHGY and SAAAGT. The CDR3 sequence is 15 residues long. The CDR3 here is CASSEPGTGVREQYF. CDR3 coding DNA: TGTGCCAGCAGTGAGCCGGGGACAGGGGTGCGGGAGCAGTACTTC.

The rearrangement uses TRBV6-5 and TRBJ1-4, with 7 bases aligning to TRBD1. CDR3 size: 13 residues. V was pared by 7 bases and J by 4 bases, with 3 bases of the junction left unmatched. Per germline, CDR1 MNHEY and CDR2 SVGAGI. CDR3 nucleotides: TGTGCCAGCACAGGGGGGAGTAATGAAAAACTGTTTTTT. Encoded protein: CASTGGSNEKLFF.

Only a few counts were recorded for this clonotype. This rearrangement joins TRBV19 to TRBJ2-1; D gene unclear. Germline V gene lookup returns CDR1 LNHDA and CDR2 SQIVND (reference sequence). The CDR3 totals 13 residues. With 2 bases removed from V and 5 bases from J, the gap between germline ends came to 7 bases. CDR3 nucleotides: TGTGCCAGTAGTATAACCACGCACAATGAGCAGTTCTTC. Translation gives CASSITTHNEQFF.